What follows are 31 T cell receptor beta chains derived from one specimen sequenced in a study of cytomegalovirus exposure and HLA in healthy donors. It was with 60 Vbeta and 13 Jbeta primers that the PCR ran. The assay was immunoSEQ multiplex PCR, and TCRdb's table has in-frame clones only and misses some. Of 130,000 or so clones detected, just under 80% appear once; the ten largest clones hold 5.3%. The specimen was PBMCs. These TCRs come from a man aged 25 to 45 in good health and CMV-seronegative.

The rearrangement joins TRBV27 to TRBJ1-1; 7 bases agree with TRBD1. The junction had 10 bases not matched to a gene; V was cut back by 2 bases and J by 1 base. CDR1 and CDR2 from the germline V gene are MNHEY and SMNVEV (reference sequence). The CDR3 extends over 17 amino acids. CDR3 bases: TGTGCCAGCAGTTTAGTGGTAGGGGGCCGCAGGAACACTGAAGCTTTCTTT. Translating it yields CASSLVVGGRRNTEAFF.

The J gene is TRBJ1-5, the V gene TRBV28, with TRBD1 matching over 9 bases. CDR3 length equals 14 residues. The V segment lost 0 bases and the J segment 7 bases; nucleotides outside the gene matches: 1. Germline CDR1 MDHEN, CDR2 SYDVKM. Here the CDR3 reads CASSLWTGGQPQHF. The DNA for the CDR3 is TGTGCCAGCAGTTTATGGACAGGGGGGCAGCCCCAGCATTTT.

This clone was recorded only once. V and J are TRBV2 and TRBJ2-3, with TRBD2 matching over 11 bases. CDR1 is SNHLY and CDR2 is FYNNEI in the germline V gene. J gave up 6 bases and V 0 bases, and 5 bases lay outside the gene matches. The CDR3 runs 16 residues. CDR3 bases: TGTGCCAGCAGTGAAGCAGTAGCGGGGGGGTTCGATACGCAGTATTTT. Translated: CASSEAVAGGFDTQYF.

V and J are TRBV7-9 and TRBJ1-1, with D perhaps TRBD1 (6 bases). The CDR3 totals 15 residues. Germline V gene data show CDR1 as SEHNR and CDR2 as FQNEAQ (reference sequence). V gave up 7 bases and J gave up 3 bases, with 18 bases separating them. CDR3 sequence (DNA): TGTGCCAGCATCAACCTCGGGGGGGCAGACACTGAAGCTTTCTTT. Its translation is CASINLGGADTEAFF.

The CDR3 coding sequence is TGTGCCAGCAGCGTAGATAGGCGGGTAAGCACAGATACGCAGTATTTT. As protein: CASSVDRRVSTDTQYF. The rearrangement uses TRBV9 and TRBJ2-3, with D possibly TRBD2 on 5 matching bases. CDR1 and CDR2 from the germline V gene are SGDLS and YYNGEE. The CDR3 length is 16 residues. The V and J ends lost 0 bases and 0 bases respectively, with 11 bases between them.

CDR3 loop: CATSRQGRDNEQFF. CDR3 coding DNA: TGTGCCACCAGCAGACAGGGGAGGGACAATGAGCAGTTCTTC. V is TRBV15 and J is TRBJ2-1, with D perhaps matching TRBD2 (7 bases). The V end was cut by 2 bases, the J end by 5 bases, with 10 bases between. The CDR3 is 14 amino acids. Germline CDR1 LNHNV, CDR2 YYDKDF (reference sequence).

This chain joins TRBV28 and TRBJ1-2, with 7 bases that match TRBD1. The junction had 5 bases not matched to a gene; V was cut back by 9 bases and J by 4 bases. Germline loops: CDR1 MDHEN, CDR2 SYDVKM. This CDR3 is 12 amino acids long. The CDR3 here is CASTGTAYGYTF. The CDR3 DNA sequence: TGTGCCAGTACCGGGACAGCCTATGGCTACACCTTC.

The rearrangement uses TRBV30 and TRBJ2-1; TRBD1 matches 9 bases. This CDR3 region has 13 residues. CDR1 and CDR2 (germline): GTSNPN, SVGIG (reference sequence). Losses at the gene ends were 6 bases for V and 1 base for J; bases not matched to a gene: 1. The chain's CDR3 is CACGTGSYNEQFF. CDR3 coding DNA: TGTGCCTGCGGGACAGGGTCCTACAATGAGCAGTTCTTC.

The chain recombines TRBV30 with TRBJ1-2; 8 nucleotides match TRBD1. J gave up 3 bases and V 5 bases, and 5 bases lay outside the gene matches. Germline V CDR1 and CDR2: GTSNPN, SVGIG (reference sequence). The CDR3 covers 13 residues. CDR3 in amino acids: CAWDQGAYYGYTF. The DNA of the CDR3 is TGTGCCTGGGATCAGGGGGCTTACTATGGCTACACCTTC.

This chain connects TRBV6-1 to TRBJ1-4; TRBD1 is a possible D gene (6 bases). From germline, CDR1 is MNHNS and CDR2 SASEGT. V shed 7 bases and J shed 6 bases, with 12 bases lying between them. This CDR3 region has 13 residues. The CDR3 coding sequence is TGTGCCAGCAACAGGGATTCGCATGAAAAACTGTTTTTT. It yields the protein CASNRDSHEKLFF.

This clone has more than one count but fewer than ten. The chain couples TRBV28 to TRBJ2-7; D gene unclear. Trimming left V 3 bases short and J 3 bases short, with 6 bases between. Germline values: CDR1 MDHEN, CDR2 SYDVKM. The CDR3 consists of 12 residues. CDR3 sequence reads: CASSLPGYEQYF. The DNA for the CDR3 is TGTGCCAGCAGTTTGCCCGGCTACGAGCAGTACTTC.

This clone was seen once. The CDR3 loop reads CASSLDSHYNSPLHF. Here the CDR3 DNA reads TGTGCCAGCAGCTTAGACAGTCACTATAATTCACCCCTCCACTTT. The chain joins TRBV7-2 to TRBJ1-6, with D unresolved. This CDR3 has 15 amino acids. Germline-derived CDR1 and CDR2 are SGHTA and FQGNSA. Trimming stripped 1 base from V and 3 bases from J, with 7 bases between.

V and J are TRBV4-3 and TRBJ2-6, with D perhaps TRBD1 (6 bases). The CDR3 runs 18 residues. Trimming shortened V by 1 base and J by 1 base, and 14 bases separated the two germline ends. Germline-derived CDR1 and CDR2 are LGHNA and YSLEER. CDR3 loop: CASSQGAGAQSGANVLTF. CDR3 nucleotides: TGCGCCAGCAGCCAAGGGGCAGGGGCCCAATCTGGGGCCAACGTCCTGACTTTC.

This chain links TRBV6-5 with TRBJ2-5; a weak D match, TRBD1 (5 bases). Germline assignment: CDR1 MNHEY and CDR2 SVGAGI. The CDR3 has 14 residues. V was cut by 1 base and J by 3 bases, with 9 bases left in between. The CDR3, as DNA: TGTGCCAGCAGTTACTGGGGCAGTAAAGAGACCCAGTACTTC. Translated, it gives CASSYWGSKETQYF.

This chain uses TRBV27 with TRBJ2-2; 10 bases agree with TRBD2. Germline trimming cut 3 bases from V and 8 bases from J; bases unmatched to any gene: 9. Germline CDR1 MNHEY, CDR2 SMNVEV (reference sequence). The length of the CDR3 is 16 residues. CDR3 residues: CASSFRLAGVSGELFF. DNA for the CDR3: TGTGCCAGCAGTTTCCGTCTAGCGGGAGTCTCTGGGGAGCTGTTTTTT.

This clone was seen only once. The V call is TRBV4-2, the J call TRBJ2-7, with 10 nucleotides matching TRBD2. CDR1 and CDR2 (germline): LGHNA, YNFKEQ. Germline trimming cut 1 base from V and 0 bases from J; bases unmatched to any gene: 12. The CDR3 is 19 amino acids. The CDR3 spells CASSQGLAGDVISSYEQYF. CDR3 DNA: TGTGCCAGCAGCCAAGGACTAGCGGGTGACGTTATTAGCTCCTACGAGCAGTACTTC.

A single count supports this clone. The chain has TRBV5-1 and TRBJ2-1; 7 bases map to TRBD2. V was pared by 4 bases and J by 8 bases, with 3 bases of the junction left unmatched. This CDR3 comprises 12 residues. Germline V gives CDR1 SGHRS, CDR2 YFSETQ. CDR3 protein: CASSPGGHEQFF. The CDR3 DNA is TGCGCCAGCAGCCCGGGGGGTCATGAGCAGTTCTTC.

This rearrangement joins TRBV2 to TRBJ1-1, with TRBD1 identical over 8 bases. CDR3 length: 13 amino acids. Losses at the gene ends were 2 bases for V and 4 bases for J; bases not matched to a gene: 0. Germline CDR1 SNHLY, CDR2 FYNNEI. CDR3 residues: CASSETGGTEAFF. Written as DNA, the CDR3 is TGTGCCAGCAGTGAAACAGGGGGCACTGAAGCTTTCTTT.

As DNA, the CDR3 is TGTGCCAGCAGCGTAGCTAGCAGCAGTGAGCAGTTCTTC. Residues: CASSVASSSEQFF. This rearrangement joins TRBV9 to TRBJ2-1; D perhaps matches TRBD2 (5 bases). The V end was cut by 0 bases, the J end by 9 bases, with 10 bases between. This CDR3 has 13 residues. Germline V gene sequence: CDR1 SGDLS, CDR2 YYNGEE.

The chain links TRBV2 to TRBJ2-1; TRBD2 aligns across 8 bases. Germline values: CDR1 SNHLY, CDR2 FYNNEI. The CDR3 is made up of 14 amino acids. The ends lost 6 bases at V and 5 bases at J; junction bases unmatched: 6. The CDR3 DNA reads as TGTGCCAGCAGCTTAGCGGGGACCGACAATGAGCAGTTCTTC. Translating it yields CASSLAGTDNEQFF. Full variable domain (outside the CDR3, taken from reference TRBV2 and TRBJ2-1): EPEVTQTPSHQVTQMGQEVILRCVPISNHLYFYWYRQILGQKVEFLVSFYNNEISEKSEIFDDQFSVERPDGSNFTLKIRSTKLEDSAMYFCASSLAGTDNEQFFGPGTRLTVL.

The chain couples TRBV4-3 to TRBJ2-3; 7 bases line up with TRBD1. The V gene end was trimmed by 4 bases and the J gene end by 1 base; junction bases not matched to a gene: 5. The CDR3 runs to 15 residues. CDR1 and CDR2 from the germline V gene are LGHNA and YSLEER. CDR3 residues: CASSLTGDGTDTQYF. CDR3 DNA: TGCGCCAGCAGCCTAACAGGGGACGGCACAGATACGCAGTATTTT.

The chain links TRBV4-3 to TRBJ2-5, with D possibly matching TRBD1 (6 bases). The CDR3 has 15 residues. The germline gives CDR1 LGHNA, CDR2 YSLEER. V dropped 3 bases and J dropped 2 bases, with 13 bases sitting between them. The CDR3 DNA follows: TGCGCCAGCAGCCAGGCTGCTAGGGGGCAAGAGACCCAGTACTTC. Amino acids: CASSQAARGQETQYF.

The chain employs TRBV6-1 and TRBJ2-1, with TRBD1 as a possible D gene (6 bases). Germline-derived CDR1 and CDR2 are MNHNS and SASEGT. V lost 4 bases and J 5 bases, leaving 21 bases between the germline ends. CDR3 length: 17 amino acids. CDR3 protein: CASSVRQVRIGHNEQFF. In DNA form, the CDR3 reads TGTGCCAGCAGTGTCAGACAGGTCCGAATTGGTCACAATGAGCAGTTCTTC.

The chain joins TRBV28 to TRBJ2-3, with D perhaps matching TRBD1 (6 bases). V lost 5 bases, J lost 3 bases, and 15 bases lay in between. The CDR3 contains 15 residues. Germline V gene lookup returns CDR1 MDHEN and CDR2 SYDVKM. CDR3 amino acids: CASSPQGRETDTQYF. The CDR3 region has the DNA TGTGCCAGCAGTCCGCAGGGGCGCGAAACAGATACGCAGTATTTT.

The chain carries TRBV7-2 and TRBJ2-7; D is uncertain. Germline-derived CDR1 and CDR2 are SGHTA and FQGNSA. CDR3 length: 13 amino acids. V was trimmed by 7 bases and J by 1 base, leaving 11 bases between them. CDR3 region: CASTRPGSYEQYF. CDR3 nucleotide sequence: TGTGCCAGCACCCGCCCAGGATCCTACGAGCAGTACTTC.

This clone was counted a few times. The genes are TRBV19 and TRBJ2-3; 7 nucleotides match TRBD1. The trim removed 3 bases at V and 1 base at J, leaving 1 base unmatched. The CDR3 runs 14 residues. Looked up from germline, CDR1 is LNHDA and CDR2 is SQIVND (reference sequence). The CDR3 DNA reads TGTGCCAGTAGTATTACAGGGGGCACAGATACGCAGTATTTT. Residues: CASSITGGTDTQYF.

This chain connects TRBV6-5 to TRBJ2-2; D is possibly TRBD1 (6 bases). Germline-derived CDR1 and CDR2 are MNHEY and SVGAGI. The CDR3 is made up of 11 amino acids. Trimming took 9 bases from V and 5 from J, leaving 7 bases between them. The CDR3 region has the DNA TGTGCCAGGAGGGGGACCGGGGAGCTGTTTTTT. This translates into CARRGTGELFF.

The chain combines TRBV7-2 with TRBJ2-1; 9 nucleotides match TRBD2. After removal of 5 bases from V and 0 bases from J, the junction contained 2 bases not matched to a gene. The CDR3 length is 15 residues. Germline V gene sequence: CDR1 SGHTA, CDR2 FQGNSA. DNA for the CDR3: TGTGCCAGCAGCCATAGCGGGAGCTCCTACAATGAGCAGTTCTTC. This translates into CASSHSGSSYNEQFF.

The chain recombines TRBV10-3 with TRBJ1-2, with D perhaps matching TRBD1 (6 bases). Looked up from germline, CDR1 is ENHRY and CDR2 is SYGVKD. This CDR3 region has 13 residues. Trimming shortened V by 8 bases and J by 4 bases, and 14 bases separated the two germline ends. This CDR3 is CAIGGTGSYGYTF. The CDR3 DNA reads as TGTGCCATCGGGGGTACAGGGAGCTATGGCTACACCTTC.

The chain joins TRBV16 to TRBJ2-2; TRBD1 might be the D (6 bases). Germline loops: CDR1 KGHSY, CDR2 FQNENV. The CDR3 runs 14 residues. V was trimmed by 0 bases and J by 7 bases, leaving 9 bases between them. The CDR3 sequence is CASSQSQGHGELFF. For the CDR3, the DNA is TGTGCCAGCAGCCAATCTCAGGGGCACGGGGAGCTGTTTTTT. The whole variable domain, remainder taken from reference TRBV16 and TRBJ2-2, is GEEVAQTPKHLVRGEGQKAKLYCAPIKGHSYVFWYQQVLKNEFKFLISFQNENVFDETGMPKERFSAKCLPNSPCSLEIQATKLEDSAVYFCASSQSQGHGELFFGEGSRLTVL.

DNA of the CDR3: TGTGCCAGCAGCGTCTCGACAGGGGATAGTTACTATGGCTACACCTTC. It encodes CASSVSTGDSYYGYTF. The chain has TRBV9 and TRBJ1-2; TRBD1 agrees at 8 bases. V lost 2 bases to trimming and J lost 3 bases; unmatched junction nucleotides: 9. Germline loops: CDR1 SGDLS, CDR2 YYNGEE. The CDR3 has 16 residues.